The source of this TCR beta chain is a study of early T cells in non-severe SARS-CoV-2 infection. As regards this clonotype: Since a much larger clone is just one base distant, this may be a read error.

cDNA molecules, individually, were tagged with unique molecular identifiers. TCRdb processed the 5' RACE reads anew with MiXCR; each CDR3 protein has one entry. The table lists about 44,000 distinct CDR3 sequences, 12% of them singletons. Trimming removed 5 bases at V and 1 base at J, with 10 bases between. The CDR3 runs to 13 residues. The germline V gene encodes CDR1 DFQATT and CDR2 SNEGSKA (reference sequence). The clonotype comes from an adult who was a healthcare worker with PCR-confirmed SARS-CoV-2 infection or an uninfected control (not recorded which). The chain employs TRBV20-1 and TRBJ2-3; D gene ambiguous. The sample comprised whole blood. CDR3 protein: CSASRLGTDTQYF. In nucleotides, the CDR3 is TGCAGTGCTTCCAGACTGGGCACAGATACGCAGTATTTT.